This T cell receptor beta chain comes out of a study of cytomegalovirus exposure and HLA in healthy donors. About the study: The platform used for the approximately 120 validation repertoires matched that of the 666 first-cohort repertoires, a later analysis reported. Study results and caveats: In the roughly 120 validation repertoires, just under 95% of cluster scores exceeded 0, per a later analysis.

TCRdb's copy holds only in-frame clones and misses some; the assay was immunoSEQ multiplex PCR. The repertoire holds 150,000 to 200,000 clones, 91% seen once, with about 2.9% in the top ten. About this clone: Antigen: not known.

Separation from the roughly 680-subject first cohort characterized the roughly 130-subject validation cohort, to which the donors belonged. V dropped 1 base and J dropped 2 bases, with 14 bases sitting between them. This CDR3 is built from 16 residues. Per the germline V gene, CDR1 is SGDLS and CDR2 is YYNGEE. The sample was PBMCs. The sequence was obtained from a woman younger than 30 in good health and CMV-seropositive. The chain combines TRBV9 with TRBJ2-3, with a weak D call TRBD1 (5 bases). CDR3 sequence (DNA): TGTGCCAGCAGCGTATCCCAAGGGGTAAACACAGATACGCAGTATTTT. Its protein product is CASSVSQGVNTDTQYF.